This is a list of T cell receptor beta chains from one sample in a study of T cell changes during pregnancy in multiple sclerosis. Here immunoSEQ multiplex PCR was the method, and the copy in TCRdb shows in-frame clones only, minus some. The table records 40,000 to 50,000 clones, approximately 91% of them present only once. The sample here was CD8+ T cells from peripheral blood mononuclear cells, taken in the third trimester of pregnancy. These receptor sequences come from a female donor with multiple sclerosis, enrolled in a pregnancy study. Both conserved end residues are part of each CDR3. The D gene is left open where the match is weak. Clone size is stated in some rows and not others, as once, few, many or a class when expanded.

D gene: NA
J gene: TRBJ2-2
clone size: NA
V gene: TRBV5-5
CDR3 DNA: TGTGCCAGCAGCCCAGTAGGGGTGGGCACCGGGGAGCTGTTTTTT
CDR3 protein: CASSPVGVGTGELFF

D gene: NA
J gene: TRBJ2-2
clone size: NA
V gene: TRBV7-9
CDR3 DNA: TGTGCCAGCAGCTTATCCAGGAAGGCGTCCGGGGAGCTGTTTTTT
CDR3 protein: CASSLSRKASGELFF

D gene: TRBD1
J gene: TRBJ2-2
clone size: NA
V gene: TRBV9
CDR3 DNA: TGTGCCAGCAGCGTGAGAACACAGGGGACCGGGGAGCTGTTTTTT
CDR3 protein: CASSVRTQGTGELFF

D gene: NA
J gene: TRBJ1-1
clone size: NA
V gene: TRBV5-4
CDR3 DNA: TGTGCCAGCAGCTTTTACAGGACTGAAGCTTTCTTT
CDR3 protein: CASSFYRTEAFF

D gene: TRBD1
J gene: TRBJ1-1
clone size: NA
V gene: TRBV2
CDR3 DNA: TGTGCCAGCAGTGGACAGGGAACCACTGAAGCTTTCTTT
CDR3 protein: CASSGQGTTEAFF

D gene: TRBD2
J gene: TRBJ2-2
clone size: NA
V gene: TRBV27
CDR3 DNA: TGTGCCAGCAGTAAATGGACTAGCGCTTCGAACACCGGGGAGCTGTTTTTT
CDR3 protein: CASSKWTSASNTGELFF

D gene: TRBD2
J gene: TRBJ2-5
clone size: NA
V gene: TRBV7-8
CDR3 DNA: TGTGCCAGCAGCATGGGGACTAGTGATGAGACCCAGTACTTC
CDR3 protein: CASSMGTSDETQYF

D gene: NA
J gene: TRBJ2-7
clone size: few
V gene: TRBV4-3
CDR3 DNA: TGCGCCAGCAGCCAAGGACTGGACTACGAGCAGTACTTC
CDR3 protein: CASSQGLDYEQYF

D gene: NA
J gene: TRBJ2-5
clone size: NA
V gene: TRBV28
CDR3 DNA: TGTGCCAGCAGTTTGGAGGGGTTCCAAGAGACCCAGTACTTC
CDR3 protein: CASSLEGFQETQYF

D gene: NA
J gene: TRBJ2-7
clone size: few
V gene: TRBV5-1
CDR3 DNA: TGCGCCAGCAGCTTGGTCCCGACAGAGGAGCAGTACTTC
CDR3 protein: CASSLVPTEEQYF

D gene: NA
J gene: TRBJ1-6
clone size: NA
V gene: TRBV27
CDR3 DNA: TGTGCCAGCAGTTTTTGGGGGGAGGGGGGGCTATCACCCCTCCACTTT
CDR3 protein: CASSFWGEGGLSPLHF

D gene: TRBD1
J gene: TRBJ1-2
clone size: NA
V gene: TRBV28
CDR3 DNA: TGTGCCAGCAGTGGGACAGGGGTCTATGGCTACACCTTC
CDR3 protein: CASSGTGVYGYTF

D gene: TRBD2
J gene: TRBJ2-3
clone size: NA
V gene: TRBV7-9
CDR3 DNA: TGTGCCAGCAGCCCTACCGAAGTAGCGGGGGGCCGCACAGATACGCAGTATTTT
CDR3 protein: CASSPTEVAGGRTDTQYF

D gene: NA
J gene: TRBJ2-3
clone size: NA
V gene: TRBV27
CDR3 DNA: TGTGCCAGCAGAACTACAGATACGCAGTATTTT
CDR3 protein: CASRTTDTQYF

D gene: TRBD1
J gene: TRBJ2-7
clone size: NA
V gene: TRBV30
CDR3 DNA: TGTGCCTGGAGTCATGGGACAGACGAGCAGTACTTC
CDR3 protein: CAWSHGTDEQYF

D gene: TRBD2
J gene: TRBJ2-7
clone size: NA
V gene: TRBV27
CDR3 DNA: TGTGCCAGCAGTTTACTAGCCGGGACTAGCGGGAGATACGAGCAGTACTTC
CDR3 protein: CASSLLAGTSGRYEQYF

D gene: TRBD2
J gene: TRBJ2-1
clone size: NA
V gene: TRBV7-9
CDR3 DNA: TGTGCCAGCAGCTTCCCAGAACCAGCCCGGACTAGCAGCGATGAGCAGTTCTTC
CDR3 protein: CASSFPEPARTSSDEQFF

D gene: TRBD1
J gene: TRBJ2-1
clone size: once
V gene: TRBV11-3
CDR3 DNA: TGTGCCAGCAGCTCCCGCAGGGGGCTCAATGAGCAGTTCTTC
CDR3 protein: CASSSRRGLNEQFF

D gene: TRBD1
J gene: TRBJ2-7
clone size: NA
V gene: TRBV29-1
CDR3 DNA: TGCAGCGTTCTAGAACAGGGGACCTCCTACGAGCAGTACTTC
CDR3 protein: CSVLEQGTSYEQYF

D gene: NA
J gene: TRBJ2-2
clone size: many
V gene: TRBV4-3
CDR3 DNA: TGCGCCAGCAGCCAAGATCTGAACACCGGGGAGCTGTTTTTT
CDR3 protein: CASSQDLNTGELFF

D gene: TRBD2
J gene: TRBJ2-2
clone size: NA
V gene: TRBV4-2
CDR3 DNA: TGTGCCAGCAGCCGCCGGGAGGCAACGAACACCGGGGAGCTGTTTTTT
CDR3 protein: CASSRREATNTGELFF

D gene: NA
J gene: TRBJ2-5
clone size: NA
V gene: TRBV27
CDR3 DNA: TGTGCCAGCAGTTGGGGACTGGGAGAGACCCAGTACTTC
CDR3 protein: CASSWGLGETQYF

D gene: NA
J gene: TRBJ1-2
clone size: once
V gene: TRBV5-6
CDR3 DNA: TGTGCCAGCAGCTTGGAAACAGCTTCTAACTATGGCTACACCTTC
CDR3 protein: CASSLETASNYGYTF

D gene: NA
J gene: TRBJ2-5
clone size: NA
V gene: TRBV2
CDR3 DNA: TGTGCCAGCCAAGGACTCGAACAAGAGACCCAGTACTTC
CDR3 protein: CASQGLEQETQYF

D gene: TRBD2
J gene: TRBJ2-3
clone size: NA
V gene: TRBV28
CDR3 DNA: TGTGCCAGCAGTTTAAGACTAGCGGCAAGCACAGATACGCAGTATTTT
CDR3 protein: CASSLRLAASTDTQYF

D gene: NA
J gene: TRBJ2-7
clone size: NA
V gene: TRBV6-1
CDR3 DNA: TGTGCCAGCAGTGAACCAACAGCTTCCTACGAGCAGTACTTC
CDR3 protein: CASSEPTASYEQYF

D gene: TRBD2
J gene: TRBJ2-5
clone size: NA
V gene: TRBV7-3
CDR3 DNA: TGTGCCAGCAGCCTAGCGGGAGGGGAAGAGACCCAGTACTTC
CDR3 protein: CASSLAGGEETQYF

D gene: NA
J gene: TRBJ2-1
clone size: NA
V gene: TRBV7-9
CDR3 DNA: TGTGCCAGCAGCTTAGTCCCAAATGAGCAGTTCTTC
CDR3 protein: CASSLVPNEQFF

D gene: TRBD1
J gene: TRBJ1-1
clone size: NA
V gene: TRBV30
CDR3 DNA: TGTGCCTGGACAGGGGGCATGAACACTGAAGCTTTCTTT
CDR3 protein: CAWTGGMNTEAFF

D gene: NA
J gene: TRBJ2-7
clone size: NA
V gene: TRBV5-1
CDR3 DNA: TGCGCCAGCAGCTTGGCCCGGGATGCGTACGAGCAGTACTTC
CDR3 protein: CASSLARDAYEQYF

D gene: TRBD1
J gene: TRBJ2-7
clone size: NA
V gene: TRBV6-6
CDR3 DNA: TGTGCCAGCAGAACCGGGACAGGGGAGCTCGAGCAGTACTTC
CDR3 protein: CASRTGTGELEQYF

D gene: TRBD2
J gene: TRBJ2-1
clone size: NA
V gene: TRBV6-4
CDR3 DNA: TGTGCCAGCAGTGACTCTAGCGGGGGGGCCGATGAGCAGTTCTTC
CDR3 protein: CASSDSSGGADEQFF

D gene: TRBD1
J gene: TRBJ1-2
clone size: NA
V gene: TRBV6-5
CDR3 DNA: TGTGCCAGCGCGAGACCGGGACAGGGTAACTATGGCTACACCTTC
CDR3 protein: CASARPGQGNYGYTF

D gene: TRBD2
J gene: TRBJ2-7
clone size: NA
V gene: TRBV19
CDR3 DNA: TGTGCCAGTAGTGTCCCGGGACTAGGATACGAGCAGTACTTC
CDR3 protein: CASSVPGLGYEQYF

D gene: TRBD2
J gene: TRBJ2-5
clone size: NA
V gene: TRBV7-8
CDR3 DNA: TGTGCCAGCAGCCTATACATAGCGGGAGCAGGGGAGACCCAGTACTTC
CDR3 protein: CASSLYIAGAGETQYF

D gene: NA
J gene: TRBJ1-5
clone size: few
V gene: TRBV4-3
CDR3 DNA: TGCGCCAGCAGCCAAGAACGGTCGTATAGCAATCAGCCCCAGCATTTT
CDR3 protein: CASSQERSYSNQPQHF

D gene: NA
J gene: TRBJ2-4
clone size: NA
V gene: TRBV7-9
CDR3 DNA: TGTGCCAGCAGCCCCCCAGGGATCTCGGGAAACATTCAGTACTTC
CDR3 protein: CASSPPGISGNIQYF

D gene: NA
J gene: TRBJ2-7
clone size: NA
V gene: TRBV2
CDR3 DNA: TGTGCCAGCTTGGCTAGCGCAACCTACGAGCAGTACTTC
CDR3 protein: CASLASATYEQYF

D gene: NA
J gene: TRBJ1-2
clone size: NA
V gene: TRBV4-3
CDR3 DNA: TGCGCCAGCAGCCAAGACAGGGGCTATGGCTACACCTTC
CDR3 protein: CASSQDRGYGYTF

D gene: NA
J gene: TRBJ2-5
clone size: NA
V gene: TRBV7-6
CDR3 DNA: TGTGCCAGCAGCCCCGTTATCTCGGTGGGCTCTCGCCAAGAGACCCAGTACTTC
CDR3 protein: CASSPVISVGSRQETQYF

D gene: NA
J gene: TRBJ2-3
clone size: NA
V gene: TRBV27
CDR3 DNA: TGTGCCAGCAGTTTCAGGATTCTCACAGATACGCAGTATTTT
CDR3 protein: CASSFRILTDTQYF

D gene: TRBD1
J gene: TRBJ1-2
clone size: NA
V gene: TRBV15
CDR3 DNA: TGTGCCACCAGCAGCGGACAGGGGGGGTATGGCTACACCTTC
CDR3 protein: CATSSGQGGYGYTF

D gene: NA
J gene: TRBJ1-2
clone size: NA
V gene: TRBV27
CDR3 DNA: TGTGCCAGCGGGGGAGGTAACTATGGCTACACCTTC
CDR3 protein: CASGGGNYGYTF

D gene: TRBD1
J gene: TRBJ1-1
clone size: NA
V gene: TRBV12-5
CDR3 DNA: TGTGCTAGTGGTTTTACCAGGGGGTCTGAAGCTTTCTTT
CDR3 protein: CASGFTRGSEAFF

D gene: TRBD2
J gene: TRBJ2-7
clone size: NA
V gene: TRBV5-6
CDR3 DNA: TGTGCCAGTAGTCGTGCGGGAGTTTTATCCTACGAGCAGTACTTC
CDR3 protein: CASSRAGVLSYEQYF

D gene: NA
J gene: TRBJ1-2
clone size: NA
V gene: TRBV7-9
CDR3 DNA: TGTGCCAGCAGCTTAGCGACAGAAAGTTATGGCTACACCTTC
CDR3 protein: CASSLATESYGYTF

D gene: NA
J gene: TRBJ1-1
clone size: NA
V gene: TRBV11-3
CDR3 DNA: TGTGCCAGCAGCCCCGGGGGAGGCACTGAAGCTTTCTTT
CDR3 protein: CASSPGGGTEAFF

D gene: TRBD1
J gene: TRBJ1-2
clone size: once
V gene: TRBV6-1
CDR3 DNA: TGTGCCAGCAGCCCAACAGGGGACTATGGCTACACCTTC
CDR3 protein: CASSPTGDYGYTF

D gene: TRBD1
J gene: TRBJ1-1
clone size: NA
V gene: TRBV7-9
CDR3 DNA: TGTGCCAGCAGCAAGATACAGGGGGTTGGCACTGAAGCTTTCTTT
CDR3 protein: CASSKIQGVGTEAFF

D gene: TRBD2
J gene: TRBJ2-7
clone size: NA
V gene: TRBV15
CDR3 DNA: TGTGCCACCAGCAGAGTCCTGGGCGGGGGCTACGAGCAGTACTTC
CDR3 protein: CATSRVLGGGYEQYF

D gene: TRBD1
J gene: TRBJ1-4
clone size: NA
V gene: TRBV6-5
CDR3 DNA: TGTGCCAGCAGTTCCAAAATATGGCAGGGGGATGAAAAACTGTTTTTT
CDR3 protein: CASSSKIWQGDEKLFF

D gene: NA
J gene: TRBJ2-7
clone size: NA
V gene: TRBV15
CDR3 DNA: TGTGCCACCAGCAGAGCGGGGACTTTCTACGAGCAGTACTTC
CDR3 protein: CATSRAGTFYEQYF

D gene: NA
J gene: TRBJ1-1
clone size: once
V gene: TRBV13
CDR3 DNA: TGTGCCAGCAGCGGGGCGGGACGTAAGAACACTGAAGCTTTCTTT
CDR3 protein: CASSGAGRKNTEAFF

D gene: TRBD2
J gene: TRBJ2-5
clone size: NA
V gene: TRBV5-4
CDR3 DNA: TGTGCCAGCAGCCCGGAGGGACTAGCGGGAGAGACCCAGTACTTC
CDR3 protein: CASSPEGLAGETQYF

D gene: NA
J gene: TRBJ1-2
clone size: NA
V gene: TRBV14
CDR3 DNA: TGTGCCAGCAGCCACTCTGTCGGTGCGGCAGGGCCCGTCTATGGCTACACCTTC
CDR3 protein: CASSHSVGAAGPVYGYTF